The 12 T cell receptor beta chains below all came from one sample that was sequenced in a study of PD-L1 blockade in urothelial cancer (dated by TCRdb to between 2016 and 2019). The intended sense of this specimen's time point label: peripheral blood 6 weeks after treatment start. Libraries were built with the immunoSEQ multiplex PCR assay. What TCRdb holds here is the immuneACCESS table cut down to in-frame rearrangements. Part of the clones is not present; checked against another copy, under half of the missing clones reflect an unresolved V gene, and the others are unexplained. Across this sample there are tens of thousands of clones, with approximately 85% seen only once. The biggest ten clones account for roughly 2.7% of the sample. The sample here was PBMCs, taken around atezolizumab (anti-PD-L1) treatment. The receptors derive from a man between 70 and 80 years old with urothelial cancer.

The chain joins TRBV5-4 to TRBJ2-2, with D maybe TRBD1 (6 bases). The CDR3 contains 15 residues. Germline V CDR1 and CDR2: SGHNT, YYREEE (reference sequence). V was pared by 6 bases and J by 0 bases, with 12 bases between. The CDR3, as DNA: TGTGCCAGCACAGGGGCAGGGGCGAACACCGGGGAGCTGTTTTTT. This gives the protein CASTGAGANTGELFF.

The CDR3 protein is CASSIRAGSHGYTF. The CDR3 nucleotides read TGTGCCAGTAGTATAAGGGCAGGGTCCCATGGCTACACCTTC. The genes are TRBV19 and TRBJ1-2; D may be TRBD1 (5 bases). From germline, CDR1 is LNHDA and CDR2 SQIVND (reference sequence). This CDR3 has 14 residues. V lost 2 bases to trimming and J lost 6 bases, with 13 bases between them.

The V call is TRBV6-6, the J call TRBJ2-7, with 7 bases lining up with TRBD2. The CDR3 is made up of 13 amino acids. Per germline, CDR1 MNHNY and CDR2 SVGAGI (reference sequence). The J segment lost 7 bases and the V segment lost 6 bases, leaving 9 bases of the junction unmatched. CDR3 sequence reads: CASSQGLGREQYF. DNA for the CDR3: TGTGCCAGCAGCCAAGGACTAGGTCGGGAGCAGTACTTC.

V and J are TRBV28 and TRBJ2-3; weak D call: TRBD2 (6 bases). The V end was cut by 6 bases, the J end by 3 bases, with 13 bases between. The CDR3 runs to 14 residues. Germline values: CDR1 MDHEN, CDR2 SYDVKM. The CDR3, as DNA: TGTGCCAGCAGCTTCCTTAGCGGTACAGATACGCAGTATTTT. Its protein is CASSFLSGTDTQYF.

The rearrangement joins TRBV7-8 to TRBJ1-1; TRBD1 is a possible D gene (6 bases). Looked up from germline, CDR1 is SGHVS and CDR2 is FQNEAQ. Trimming removed 1 base at V and 6 bases at J, with 15 bases between. The length of the CDR3 is 15 residues. DNA for the CDR3: TGTGCCAGCAGCTTAGTTGCAGGGGATTCAGCTGAAGCTTTCTTT. Encoded protein: CASSLVAGDSAEAFF.

The chain has TRBV14 and TRBJ2-1, with D maybe TRBD2 (6 bases). The CDR3 has 17 residues. The germline V gene encodes CDR1 SGHDN and CDR2 FVKESK. Trimming removed 0 bases from V and 6 bases from J, with 18 bases in between. Written as DNA, the CDR3 is TGTGCCAGCAGCCAAGATCTAGGCGCGGGACGGGGCAATGAGCAGTTCTTC. This translates into CASSQDLGAGRGNEQFF.

The rearrangement uses TRBV19 and TRBJ2-1; D possibly corresponds to TRBD2 (6 bases). V was shortened by 0 bases and J by 3 bases, with 9 bases between the two germline ends. This CDR3 region has 15 residues. Germline assignment: CDR1 LNHDA and CDR2 SQIVND (reference sequence). The CDR3 DNA reads TGTGCCAGTAGTATAGAGCTAGCGAGCTACAATGAGCAGTTCTTC. Translation: CASSIELASYNEQFF.

The sample holds one count of this clone. The chain uses TRBV5-1 and TRBJ2-1; TRBD2 agrees at 13 bases. Germline CDR1 is SGHRS and CDR2 is YFSETQ. The junction had 10 bases not matched to a gene; V was cut back by 4 bases and J by 6 bases. This CDR3 has 17 residues. The CDR3 sequence: CASSQGTSGTSFNEQFF. The CDR3 DNA sequence: TGCGCCAGCAGCCAAGGGACTAGCGGGACGAGTTTCAATGAGCAGTTCTTC.

DNA of the CDR3: TGTGCCAGCAGCTTGTTTATCCGGACAGGGAACAGTCAGCCCCAGCATTTT. Amino acid sequence: CASSLFIRTGNSQPQHF. The J gene is TRBJ1-5, the V gene TRBV5-6; 8 bases match TRBD1. The V gene's germline CDR1 is SGHDT and CDR2 YYEEEE. This CDR3 is 17 amino acids long. V trimming: 1 base; J trimming: 6 bases; junction bases outside the gene matches: 12.

The chain carries TRBV19 and TRBJ2-2, with TRBD2 matching over 10 bases. Looked up from germline, CDR1 is LNHDA and CDR2 is SQIVND (reference sequence). The CDR3 extends over 15 amino acids. V shed 7 bases, J shed 6 bases, and the junction held 8 bases outside the gene matches. The CDR3 coding sequence is TGTGCCAGTAAAGGAGCGGGAGGGCCCCCCGGGGAGCTGTTTTTT. Its translation: CASKGAGGPPGELFF.

This clone showed up just a few times. The chain is built from TRBV19 and TRBJ1-5, with 8 positions matching TRBD1. The CDR3 has 15 amino acids. Germline values: CDR1 LNHDA, CDR2 SQIVND (reference sequence). J gave up 6 bases and V 0 bases, and 4 bases lay outside the gene matches. CDR3 in DNA: TGTGCCAGTAGTATAGAAGGGACAGGAATTCAGCCCCAGCATTTT. As protein: CASSIEGTGIQPQHF.

The chain carries TRBV5-1 and TRBJ2-3; 8 bases line up with TRBD1. The junction had 3 bases not matched to a gene; V was cut back by 5 bases and J by 1 base. This CDR3 is 14 amino acids long. CDR1 is SGHRS and CDR2 is YFSETQ in the germline V gene. The CDR3 reads CASRGQEGTDTQYF. In DNA, the CDR3 is TGCGCCAGCAGGGGACAGGAGGGCACAGATACGCAGTATTTT.